These T cell receptor beta chains were read from a single sample in a study of cytomegalovirus exposure and HLA in healthy donors. Data came from immunoSEQ multiplex PCR; TCRdb stores just in-frame clones and leaves some out. In all, the sample yields roughly 60,000 clones. Sequencing was carried out using PBMCs. These receptors originate from a woman between 18 and 30 years old in good health and CMV-seronegative. The CDR3 runs from the conserved cysteine through the conserved F or W. The order of the fields is CDR3 protein, V gene.

cdr3_aa: CSVRTYEQYF
v_call: TRBV29-1

cdr3_aa: CASSQVGGTLHF
v_call: TRBV4-1

cdr3_aa: CASSIGQGGYGYTF
v_call: TRBV19

cdr3_aa: CASGLSFYTEAFF
v_call: TRBV2

cdr3_aa: CASSPGERNTEAFF
v_call: TRBV18

cdr3_aa: CASSMPTGLAGRYEQYF
v_call: TRBV28

cdr3_aa: CASNGQAIHYGYTF
v_call: TRBV2

cdr3_aa: CASSPRGANVLTF
v_call: TRBV18

cdr3_aa: CASSNMELATSDTQYF
v_call: TRBV7-9

cdr3_aa: CAIRKGTGTFTEAFF
v_call: TRBV10-3

cdr3_aa: CASSVGRAGYEQYF
v_call: TRBV9

cdr3_aa: CASSGQGGSSDNEQFF
v_call: TRBV9

cdr3_aa: CSVDPAGQGTEAFF
v_call: TRBV29-1

cdr3_aa: CASSDSYEQYF
v_call: TRBV25-1

cdr3_aa: CASSPGQGYTEAFF
v_call: TRBV7-3

cdr3_aa: CASSLVSGGSAATQYF
v_call: TRBV5-4

cdr3_aa: CASSSPGQGQAYEQYF
v_call: TRBV5-1

cdr3_aa: CASSQSPAGTRGPHGTQYF
v_call: TRBV4-1

cdr3_aa: CSVDRDSATSGALEFF
v_call: TRBV29-1

cdr3_aa: CASSIQGLYVGTEAFF
v_call: TRBV11-2

cdr3_aa: CASSVNRVSEAFF
v_call: TRBV19

cdr3_aa: CASSRAGTGSSPLHF
v_call: TRBV7-2

cdr3_aa: CASSALGETAYEQYF
v_call: TRBV25-1

cdr3_aa: CASSLTGGRTEAFF
v_call: TRBV13

cdr3_aa: CASSRRQGRPEAFF
v_call: TRBV5-4

cdr3_aa: CATYWAMPINSYEQYF
v_call: TRBV10-1

cdr3_aa: CASSAAGTDIYEQYF
v_call: TRBV5-5

cdr3_aa: CAWSGTASNQPQHF
v_call: TRBV30

cdr3_aa: CAWSSLGQSTGELFF
v_call: TRBV30

cdr3_aa: CASRDRGDQPQHF
v_call: TRBV6-1

cdr3_aa: CASSLAGEGVNTEAFF
v_call: TRBV18

cdr3_aa: CSVVDRVNTEAFF
v_call: TRBV29-1

cdr3_aa: CASSRTGNTGELFF
v_call: TRBV6-1

cdr3_aa: CASSYRGSNSPLHF
v_call: TRBV6-4

cdr3_aa: CASSYSGQPDYEQYF
v_call: TRBV6-5

cdr3_aa: CNAEGEGEAFF
v_call: TRBV20-1

cdr3_aa: CAWSERGAYEQYF
v_call: TRBV30

cdr3_aa: CASSNGFGLAGSEQYF
v_call: TRBV7-9

cdr3_aa: CASSPRTAYYSYEQYF
v_call: TRBV18

cdr3_aa: CASSRDRKTNEKLFF
v_call: TRBV4-1

cdr3_aa: CASSLAYGLNTEAFF
v_call: TRBV7-8

cdr3_aa: CASSLPHAPGYTF
v_call: TRBV5-4

cdr3_aa: CASSPDHGQSTDTQYF
v_call: TRBV4-1

cdr3_aa: CASSLATGPNSPLHF
v_call: TRBV7-9

cdr3_aa: CASSSDRGRWGVHSPLHF
v_call: TRBV5-6

cdr3_aa: CASSQQQGRGYTF
v_call: TRBV5-5

cdr3_aa: CASSSRTGSAYEQYF
v_call: TRBV6-6